Sequencing of this T cell receptor beta chain was carried out in a study of shared clonotypes between healthy human individuals. About the research overall: Each donor's CD4 naive and CD4 memory cells filled three plates apiece, CD8 naive two, and CD8 memory one.

Findings of the study overall: Clonotype sharing among donors likely depends on sequencing depth. Rarefaction gave evidence that sorted-subset sequencing remained incomplete despite large depth.

Terminally differentiated effector memory CD45RA+ cells were excluded by CCR7 positive selection of CD45RO-negative cells. A word on this clone: No antigen is known for it.

How the authors handled the data: ImmunoSEQ sequences covered only the junction and lacked quality scores; filtering therefore differed. TCRdb keeps only in-frame clones here, not all; method: immunoSEQ multiplex PCR. That table furnishes V, J and clone size, whereas the DNA furnished D and trimming. The sample contains about 750,000 clones, 80% to 95% of which appear only once. V gave up 4 bases and J gave up 0 bases; unmatched junction bases: 7. The CDR3 is 17 residues long. Looked up from germline, CDR1 is SGHNT and CDR2 is YYREEE (reference sequence). This chain joins TRBV5-4 and TRBJ2-3; 11 nucleotides line up with TRBD2. Sequencing input: naive CD8+ T cells sorted from blood. This receptor was taken from a young man in good health. As DNA, the CDR3 is TGTGCCAGCAGCGGTCCGGGACTAGCGGCTAGCACAGATACGCAGTATTTT. Translating gives CASSGPGLAASTDTQYF. Using reference TRBV5-4 and TRBJ2-3 for the parts outside the CDR3, the full variable domain is ETGVTQSPTHLIKTRGQQVTLRCSSQSGHNTVSWYQQALGQGPQFIFQYYREEENGRGNFPPRFSGLQFPNYSSELNVNALELDDSALYLCASSGPGLAASTDTQYFGPGTRLTVL.